This TCR beta chain was captured in a study of blood T cell repertoires in COVID-19. Looking at the study overall: Both acute and convalescent COVID-19 samples were obtained from the United States, Italy and Spain. Sample material is recorded as cDNA or gDNA derived from T cells, B-cell-depleted T cells, or PBMCs.

Authors' analysis steps: The assay estimated nucleated cells by amplifying reference gene primers. TCRdb keeps only in-frame clones here, not all; method: immunoSEQ multiplex PCR. Clonal size and the V and J genes are those of that table, whereas D and trimming came from the DNA. The table includes approximately 310,000 clones, around 86% detected once. Unmatched junction bases numbered 11, after V lost 3 bases and J lost 0 bases. The CDR3 totals 19 residues. Germline lookup yields CDR1 KGHSH and CDR2 LQKENI. The chain employs TRBV18 and TRBJ2-4; 10 nucleotides agree with TRBD1. Sequencing used peripheral blood. The clonotype was recovered from a man aged 45-60 years with active or convalescent COVID-19. In DNA, the CDR3 is TGTGCCAGCTCACCCCTATCGGACAGGGGGTACAAAGCCAAAAACATTCAGTACTTC. Residues: CASSPLSDRGYKAKNIQYF.